Listed below are T cell receptor beta chains from one sample, sequenced in a study of cytomegalovirus exposure and HLA in healthy donors. Here immunoSEQ multiplex PCR was the method, and the copy in TCRdb shows in-frame clones only, minus some. The sample lists around 200,000 clones, about 80% occurring once. The sequenced sample was PBMCs. Receptor source: a girl aged 5 to 17 in good health and CMV-seronegative. The CDR3 runs from the conserved cysteine through the conserved F or W. Where a row states a size, it is once, few, many or the class of an expanded clone; other rows omit it.

CASRTGGQNTEAFF TRBJ1-1 - TRBV27
CASRAGQAYEQYF TRBJ2-7 - TRBV6-5
CASSPSPQGHREAFF TRBJ1-1 few TRBV28
CASSYSRTSEAQYF TRBJ2-3 - TRBV6-5
CASSPGVQADQPQHF TRBJ1-5 - TRBV18
CASSPQGNTEAFF TRBJ1-1 - TRBV4-3
CASTPPGQANHQPQHF TRBJ1-5 - TRBV28
CASSQDRDTGFGYTF TRBJ1-2 few TRBV4-1
CASSTYPGANVLTF TRBJ2-6 few TRBV19
CSDMTGRDQPQHF TRBJ1-5 - TRBV29-1
CASSPAPPPGEQYF TRBJ2-7 - TRBV18
CAFRQLNTEAFF TRBJ1-1 - TRBV30
CASSKGQQTTYEQYF TRBJ2-7 - TRBV21-1
CASSGTGLAYEQYF TRBJ2-7 - TRBV11-2